This T cell receptor beta chain is from a study of cytomegalovirus exposure and HLA in healthy donors. Whole-study findings and limits: The study listed 164 cytomegalovirus-associated TCR beta chains.

With V trimmed by 8 bases and J by 2 bases, 1 base remained unmatched. The CDR3 sequence is 15 residues long. Germline values: CDR1 MNHEY, CDR2 SVGAGI. In nominal health when sampled, donors likely had unrecorded immune exposures nonetheless. This clone has more than one count but fewer than ten. Its antigen remains unknown. The PCR made use of 60 Vbeta and 13 Jbeta primers. Repertoires were generated with immunoSEQ multiplex PCR, while TCRdb's copy carries only in-frame clones and drops some. The sample carries 100,000 or so clones, about 80% recorded once. The TCR originated in a female donor in good health and CMV-seronegative. The rearrangement joins TRBV6-5 to TRBJ2-3, with 16 bases lining up with TRBD2. Sequencing was performed on PBMCs. CDR3 DNA: TGTGCCAGCGGGACTAGCGGGGGGGCCACAGATACGCAGTATTTT. This encodes CASGTSGGATDTQYF.